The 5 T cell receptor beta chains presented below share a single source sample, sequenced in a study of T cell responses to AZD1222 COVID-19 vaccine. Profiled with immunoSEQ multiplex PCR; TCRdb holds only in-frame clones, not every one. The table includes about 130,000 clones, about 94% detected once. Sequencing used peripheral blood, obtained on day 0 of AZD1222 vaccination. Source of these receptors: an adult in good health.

DNA of the CDR3: TGTGCCAGCAGCCAACCCCGGTACGGGAACACCGGGGAGCTGTTTTTT. Protein: CASSQPRYGNTGELFF. The chain links TRBV7-8 to TRBJ2-2; no reliable D call. Germline-derived CDR1 and CDR2 are SGHVS and FQNEAQ. The CDR3 has 16 residues. Trimming shortened V by 5 bases and J by 1 base, and 14 bases separated the two germline ends.

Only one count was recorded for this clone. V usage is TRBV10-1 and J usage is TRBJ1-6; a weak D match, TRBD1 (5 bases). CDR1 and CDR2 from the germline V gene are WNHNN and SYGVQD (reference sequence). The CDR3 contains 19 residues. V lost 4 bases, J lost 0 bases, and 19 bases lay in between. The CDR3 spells CASSVEGQFRGSYNSPLHF. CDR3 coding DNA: TGCGCCAGCAGTGTGGAGGGGCAGTTTAGAGGCTCCTATAATTCACCCCTCCACTTT.

The CDR3 bases are TGTGCCAGCAGTTACGGGAATTCCTACAATGAGCAGTTCTTC. Encoded protein: CASSYGNSYNEQFF. The chain recombines TRBV6-5 with TRBJ2-1; D gene uncertain. The CDR3 extends over 14 amino acids. Germline CDR1 MNHEY, CDR2 SVGAGI. V shed 2 bases and J shed 1 base, with 6 bases lying between them.

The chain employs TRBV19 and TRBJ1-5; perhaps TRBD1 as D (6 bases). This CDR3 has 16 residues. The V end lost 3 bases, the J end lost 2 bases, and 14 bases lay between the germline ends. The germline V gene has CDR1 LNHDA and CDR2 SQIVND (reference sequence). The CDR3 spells CASSIWGSGGNQPQHF. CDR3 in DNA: TGTGCCAGTAGTATCTGGGGGTCAGGGGGCAATCAGCCCCAGCATTTT.

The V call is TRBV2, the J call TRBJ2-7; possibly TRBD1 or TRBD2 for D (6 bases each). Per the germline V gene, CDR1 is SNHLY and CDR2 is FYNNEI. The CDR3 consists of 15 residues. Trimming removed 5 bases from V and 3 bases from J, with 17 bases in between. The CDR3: CASSSLVGGFYEQYF. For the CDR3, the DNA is TGTGCCAGCAGTTCTCTTGTGGGGGGCTTCTACGAGCAGTACTTC.